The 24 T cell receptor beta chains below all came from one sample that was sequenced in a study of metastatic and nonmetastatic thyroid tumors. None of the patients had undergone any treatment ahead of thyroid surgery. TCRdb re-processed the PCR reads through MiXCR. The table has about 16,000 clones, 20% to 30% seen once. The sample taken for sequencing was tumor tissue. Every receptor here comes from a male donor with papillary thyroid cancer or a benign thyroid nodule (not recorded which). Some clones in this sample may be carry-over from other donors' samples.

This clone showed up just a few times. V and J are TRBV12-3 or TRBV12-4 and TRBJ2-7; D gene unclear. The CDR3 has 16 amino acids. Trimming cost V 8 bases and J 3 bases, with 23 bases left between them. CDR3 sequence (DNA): TGTGCCAGCGCTGGCCCCCGGAGCATGGCCTACTACGAGCAGTACTTC. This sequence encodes CASAGPRSMAYYEQYF.

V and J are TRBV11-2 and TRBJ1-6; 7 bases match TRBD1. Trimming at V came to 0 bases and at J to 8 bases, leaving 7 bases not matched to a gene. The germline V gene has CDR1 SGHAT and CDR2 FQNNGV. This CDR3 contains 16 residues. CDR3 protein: CASSLDQAGGYSPLHF. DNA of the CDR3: TGTGCCAGCAGCTTAGATCAGGCAGGGGGATATTCACCCCTCCACTTT. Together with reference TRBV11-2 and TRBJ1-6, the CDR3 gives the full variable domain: EAGVAQSPRYKIIEKRQSVAFWCNPISGHATLYWYQQILGQGPKLLIQFQNNGVVDDSQLPKDRFSAERLKGVDSTLKIQPAKLEDSAVYLCASSLDQAGGYSPLHFGNGTRLTVT.

CDR3 DNA: TGCAGTGCTAGAGTGGAGAGCGAGGGAAGGGAGCAGTACTTC. Translating it yields CSARVESEGREQYF. V and J are TRBV20-1 and TRBJ2-7, with D perhaps TRBD2 (5 bases). The germline V gene has CDR1 DFQATT and CDR2 SNEGSKA (reference sequence). The CDR3 has 14 residues. The ends were cut back, 1 base at V and 7 bases at J, with 17 bases in the middle.

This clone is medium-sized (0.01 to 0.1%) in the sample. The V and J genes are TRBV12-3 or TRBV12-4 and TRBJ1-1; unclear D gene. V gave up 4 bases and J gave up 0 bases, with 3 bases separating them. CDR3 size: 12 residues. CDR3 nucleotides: TGTGCCAGCAGTTATCTGAACACTGAAGCTTTCTTT. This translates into CASSYLNTEAFF.

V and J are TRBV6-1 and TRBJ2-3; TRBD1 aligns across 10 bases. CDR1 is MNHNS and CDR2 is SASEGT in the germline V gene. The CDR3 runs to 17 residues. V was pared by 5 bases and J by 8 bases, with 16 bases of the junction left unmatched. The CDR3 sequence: CASSQTPGQGLGGTQYF. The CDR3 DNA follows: TGTGCCAGCAGTCAAACTCCGGGACAGGGGCTCGGAGGTACGCAGTATTTT.

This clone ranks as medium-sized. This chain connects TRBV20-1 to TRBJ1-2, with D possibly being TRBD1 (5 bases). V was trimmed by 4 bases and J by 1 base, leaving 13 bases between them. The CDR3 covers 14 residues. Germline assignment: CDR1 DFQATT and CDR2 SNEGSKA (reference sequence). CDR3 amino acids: CSAMRTFGNYGYTF. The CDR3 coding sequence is TGCAGTGCTATGAGGACATTTGGTAACTATGGCTACACCTTC.

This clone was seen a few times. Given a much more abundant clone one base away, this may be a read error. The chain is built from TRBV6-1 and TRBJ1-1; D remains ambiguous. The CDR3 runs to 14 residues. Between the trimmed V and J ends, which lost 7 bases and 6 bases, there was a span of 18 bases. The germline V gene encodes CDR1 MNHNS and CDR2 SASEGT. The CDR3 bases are TGTGCCAGCAACTCCTACATGGGTAATCCTGAAGCTTTCTTT. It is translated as CASNSYMGNPEAFF.

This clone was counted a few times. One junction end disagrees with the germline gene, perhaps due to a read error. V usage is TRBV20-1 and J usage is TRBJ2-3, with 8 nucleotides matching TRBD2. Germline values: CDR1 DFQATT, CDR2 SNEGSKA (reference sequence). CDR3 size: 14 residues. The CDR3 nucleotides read TGCAGTTCTAGAGGGACGGGGGGGTCATATACGCAGTATTTT. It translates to CSSRGTGGSYTQYF.

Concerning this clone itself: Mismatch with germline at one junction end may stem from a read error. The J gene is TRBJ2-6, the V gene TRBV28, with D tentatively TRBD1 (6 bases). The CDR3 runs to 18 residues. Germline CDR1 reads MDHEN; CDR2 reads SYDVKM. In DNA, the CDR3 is TGTGCCAGCAGTTTTGTGGACAGAAAAATCTCTGGGGCCAACGTCATGACTTTC. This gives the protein CASSFVDRKISGANVMTF.

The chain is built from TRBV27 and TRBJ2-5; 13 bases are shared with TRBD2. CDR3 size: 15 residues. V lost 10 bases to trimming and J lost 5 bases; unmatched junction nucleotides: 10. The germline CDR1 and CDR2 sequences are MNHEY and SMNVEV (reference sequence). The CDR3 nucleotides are TGTGCCATTGGCACTAGCGGGGGGGCCCTGGAGACCCAGTACTTC. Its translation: CAIGTSGGALETQYF.

CDR3 sequence reads: CASSLSREPEQFF. The CDR3 DNA follows: TGTGCCAGCAGCTTATCCCGGGAGCCCGAGCAGTTCTTC. This chain connects TRBV7-3 to TRBJ2-1; D perhaps matches TRBD2 (6 bases). This CDR3 has 13 residues. CDR1 and CDR2 (germline): SGHTA, FQGTGA. V was pared by 2 bases and J by 10 bases, with 12 bases between.

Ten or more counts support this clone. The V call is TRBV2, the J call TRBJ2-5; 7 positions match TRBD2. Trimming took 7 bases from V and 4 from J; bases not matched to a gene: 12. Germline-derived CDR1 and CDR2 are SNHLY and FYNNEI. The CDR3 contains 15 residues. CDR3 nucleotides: TGTGCCAGCACCGTTAGCGGGCGAGGCGGAGAGACCCAGTACTTC. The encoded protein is CASTVSGRGGETQYF.

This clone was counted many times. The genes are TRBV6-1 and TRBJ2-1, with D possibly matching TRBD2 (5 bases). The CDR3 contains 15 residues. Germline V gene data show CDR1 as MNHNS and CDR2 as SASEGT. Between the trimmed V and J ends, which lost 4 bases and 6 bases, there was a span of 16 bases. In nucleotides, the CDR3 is TGTGCCAGCAGTGCGGGCCTAGCCAGAACCAATGAGCAGTTCTTC. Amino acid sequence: CASSAGLARTNEQFF.

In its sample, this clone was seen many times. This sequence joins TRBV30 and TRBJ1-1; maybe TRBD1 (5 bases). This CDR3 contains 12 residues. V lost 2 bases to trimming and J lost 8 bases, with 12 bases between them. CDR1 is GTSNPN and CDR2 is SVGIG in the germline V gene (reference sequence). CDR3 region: CAWSPRDGEAFF. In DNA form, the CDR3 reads TGTGCCTGGAGTCCCCGGGACGGAGAAGCTTTCTTT.

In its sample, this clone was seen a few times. CDR3 residues: CASSDPPGLAYEQFF. DNA for the CDR3: TGTGCCAGCAGTGATCCTCCGGGACTAGCTTATGAGCAGTTCTTC. The chain links TRBV6-1 to TRBJ2-1; TRBD2 matches at 9 bases. The CDR3 has 15 residues. The V segment lost 3 bases and the J segment 8 bases; nucleotides outside the gene matches: 8. Germline CDR1 reads MNHNS; CDR2 reads SASEGT.

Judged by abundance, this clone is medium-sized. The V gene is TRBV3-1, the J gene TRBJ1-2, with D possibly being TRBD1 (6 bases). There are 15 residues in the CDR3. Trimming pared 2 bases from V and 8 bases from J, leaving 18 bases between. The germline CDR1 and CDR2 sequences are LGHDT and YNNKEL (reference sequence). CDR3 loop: CASSQWQGPLQGYTF. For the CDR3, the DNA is TGTGCCAGCAGCCAATGGCAGGGGCCCCTTCAGGGCTACACCTTC.

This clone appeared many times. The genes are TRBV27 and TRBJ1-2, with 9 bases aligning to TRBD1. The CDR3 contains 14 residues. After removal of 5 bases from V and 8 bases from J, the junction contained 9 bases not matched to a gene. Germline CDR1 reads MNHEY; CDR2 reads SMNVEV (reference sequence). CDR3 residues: CASSPQGARGGYTF. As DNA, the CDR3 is TGTGCCAGCAGTCCACAGGGGGCGCGGGGAGGCTACACCTTC.

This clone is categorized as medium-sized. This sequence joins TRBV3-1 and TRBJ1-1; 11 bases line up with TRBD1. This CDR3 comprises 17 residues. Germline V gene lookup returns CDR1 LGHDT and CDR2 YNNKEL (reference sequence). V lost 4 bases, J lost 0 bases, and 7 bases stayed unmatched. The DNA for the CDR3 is TGTGCCAGCAGCCCCCACGGGACAGGGGGGTTGAACACTGAAGCTTTCTTT. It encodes CASSPHGTGGLNTEAFF.

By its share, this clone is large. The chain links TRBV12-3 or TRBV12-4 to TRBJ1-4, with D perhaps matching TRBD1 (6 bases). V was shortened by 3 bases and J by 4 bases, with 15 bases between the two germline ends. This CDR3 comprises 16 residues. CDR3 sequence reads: CASSFPGHTNNEKLFF. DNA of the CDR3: TGTGCCAGCAGTTTCCCGGGACACACCAATAATGAAAAACTGTTTTTT.

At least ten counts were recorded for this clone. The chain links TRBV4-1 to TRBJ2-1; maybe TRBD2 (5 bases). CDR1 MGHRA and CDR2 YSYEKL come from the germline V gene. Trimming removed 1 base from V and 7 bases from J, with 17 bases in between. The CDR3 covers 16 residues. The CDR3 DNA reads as TGCGCCAGCAGCCAAGTCGGCCGGGCGAGAGGGAATGAGCAGTTCTTC. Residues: CASSQVGRARGNEQFF.

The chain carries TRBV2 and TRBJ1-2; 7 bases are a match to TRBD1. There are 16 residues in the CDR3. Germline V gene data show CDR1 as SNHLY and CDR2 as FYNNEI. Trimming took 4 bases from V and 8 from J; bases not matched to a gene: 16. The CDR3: CASSVPPTGVWRGYTF. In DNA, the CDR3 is TGTGCCAGCAGTGTGCCCCCTACAGGGGTTTGGAGGGGCTACACCTTC.

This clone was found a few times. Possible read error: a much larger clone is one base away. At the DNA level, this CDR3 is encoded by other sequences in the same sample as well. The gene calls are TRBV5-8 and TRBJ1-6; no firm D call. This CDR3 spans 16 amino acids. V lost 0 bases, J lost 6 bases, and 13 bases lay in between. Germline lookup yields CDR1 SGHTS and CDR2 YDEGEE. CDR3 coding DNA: TGTGCCAGCAGCTTGGGCCCTGGGGATTCTAATTCACCCCTCCACTTT. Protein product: CASSLGPGDSNSPLHF.

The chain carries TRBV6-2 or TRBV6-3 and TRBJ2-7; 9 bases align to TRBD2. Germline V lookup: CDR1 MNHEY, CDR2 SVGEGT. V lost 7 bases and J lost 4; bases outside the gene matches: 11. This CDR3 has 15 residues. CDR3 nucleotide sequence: TGTGCCAGCATGGGAGTTGGGACTAGCCGATACGAGCAGTACTTC. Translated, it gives CASMGVGTSRYEQYF.

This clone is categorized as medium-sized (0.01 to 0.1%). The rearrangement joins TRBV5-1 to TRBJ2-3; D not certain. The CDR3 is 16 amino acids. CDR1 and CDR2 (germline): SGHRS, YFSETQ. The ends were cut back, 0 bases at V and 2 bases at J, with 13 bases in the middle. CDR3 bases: TGCGCCAGCAGCTTGGAGGCGGTGCGGAACACAGATACGCAGTATTTT. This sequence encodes CASSLEAVRNTDTQYF.